These 9 T cell receptor beta chains came from one sample sequenced in a study of response to subunit inactivated influenza vaccine. TCRdb re-called the RT-PCR reads with MiXCR, one entry per CDR3 protein. The table has around 480,000 distinct CDR3 sequences, about 15% seen once; the top ten hold less than 4%. The sample consisted of CD4+ T cells sorted from PBMCs, taken 23 to 25 months after vaccination. These receptors originate from a man aged 45-69 years who received an inactivated influenza vaccine.

This chain connects TRBV10-3 to TRBJ1-1; no clear D. V lost 0 bases and J lost 9, with 14 bases in between. The germline gives CDR1 ENHRY, CDR2 SYGVKD. This CDR3 comprises 14 residues. For the CDR3, the DNA is TGTGCCATCAGTGAGTCGACCGGGTTGGGTAAAGCTTTCTTT. The encoded protein is CAISESTGLGKAFF.

The V and J genes are TRBV30 and TRBJ2-1; D remains unclear. The CDR3 length is 12 residues. The germline CDR1 and CDR2 sequences are GTSNPN and SVGIG (reference sequence). The germline V and J ends were trimmed by 0 bases and 11 bases, with 11 bases remaining between them. The CDR3 region is CAWSVLTYQQFF. The CDR3 nucleotides are TGTGCCTGGAGTGTACTGACCTACCAGCAGTTCTTC.

As concerns this clonotype: A much larger clone lies a single base off, so this may be a read error. The V gene is TRBV4-3, the J gene TRBJ2-2; 7 positions agree with TRBD2. Germline V lookup: CDR1 LGHNA, CDR2 YSLEER. The CDR3 is 17 amino acids. The CDR3 here is CASSKSTQRGSTGEPFF. In DNA, the CDR3 is TGCGCCAGCAGCAAATCGACCCAACGCGGGAGTACCGGGGAGCCGTTTTTT.

This clonotype has a count of ten or more. This chain connects TRBV20-1 to TRBJ2-3; D is perhaps TRBD2 (6 bases). CDR3 length: 15 residues. The germline V gene has CDR1 DFQATT and CDR2 SNEGSKA (reference sequence). V dropped 6 bases and J dropped 2 bases, with 18 bases sitting between them. CDR3 region: CSAIQGAGPTDTQYF. The DNA of the CDR3 is TGCAGTGCAATTCAGGGAGCGGGCCCCACAGATACGCAGTATTTT.

This clonotype showed up many times. The chain carries TRBV14 and TRBJ2-3, with D perhaps matching TRBD1 (6 bases). The CDR3 has 17 amino acids. V lost 4 bases to trimming and J lost 0 bases, with 17 bases between them. Germline V gene lookup returns CDR1 SGHDN and CDR2 FVKESK. CDR3: CASSRRGTPFSTDTQYF. In DNA form, the CDR3 reads TGTGCCAGCAGCCGCCGAGGGACACCCTTTAGCACAGATACGCAGTATTTT.

This clonotype has more than one count but fewer than ten. J is TRBJ1-4 and V is TRBV12-3 or TRBV12-4; D is unresolved. The CDR3 has 15 amino acids. Trimming took 1 base from V and 3 from J, leaving 9 bases between them. CDR3 in DNA: TGTGCCAGCAGTTTAGACGGAACGGCTAATGAAAAACTGTTTTTT. It encodes CASSLDGTANEKLFF.

This clonotype has just a few counts. Here the CDR3 reads CASSSWGGSTDTQYF. CDR3 sequence (DNA): TGTGCCAGCAGCTCTTGGGGAGGTAGCACAGATACGCAGTATTTT. This chain links TRBV11-1 with TRBJ2-3, with TRBD2 as a possible D gene (6 bases). Germline loops: CDR1 SGHAT, CDR2 FQDESV (reference sequence). Trimming cost V 4 bases and J 0 bases, with 11 bases left between them. This CDR3 has 15 residues.

This clonotype was counted a few times. The chain links TRBV11-2 to TRBJ1-1, with D hard to call. Trimming removed 4 bases at V and 2 bases at J, with 17 bases between. CDR3 size: 16 residues. Per germline, CDR1 SGHAT and CDR2 FQNNGV. The CDR3 DNA reads TGTGCCAGCAGCTCACGCCCGCCTGGAGGAAACACTGAAGCTTTCTTT. Its protein is CASSSRPPGGNTEAFF.

This clonotype was seen more than once but under ten times. V and J are TRBV14 and TRBJ2-2, with D possibly TRBD1 on 6 matching bases. Trimming removed 2 bases at V and 7 bases at J, with 11 bases between. CDR1 and CDR2 (germline): SGHDN, FVKESK. This CDR3 is 14 amino acids long. In nucleotides, the CDR3 is TGTGCCAGCAGCCAAACCCAGGGGATCGGGGAGCTGTTTTTT. Translating it yields CASSQTQGIGELFF. The whole variable domain, remainder taken from reference TRBV14 and TRBJ2-2, is EAGVTQFPSHSVIEKGQTVTLRCDPISGHDNLYWYRRVMGKEIKFLLHFVKESKQDESGMPNNRFLAERTGGTYSTLKVQPAELEDSGVYFCASSQTQGIGELFFGEGSRLTVL.